This TCR beta chain was captured in a study of T cells in Graves' hyperthyroidism and ophthalmopathy. Amplified regions were TCR beta CDR3 sequences from RNA transcripts. The HTBI primer set drove a first-round RT-PCR of the TCR CDR3. TCRdb re-called the multiplex PCR reads through MiXCR, storing one row per CDR3 protein. The top ten clones hold roughly 50% of a sample with about 210,000 distinct CDR3 sequences, roughly 18% of them seen once. This CDR3 region has 12 residues. V shed 1 base and J shed 6 bases, with 6 bases lying between them. This clonotype was picked up a small number of times. This TCR was sampled from a man aged 45-65 years with Graves' hyperthyroidism. The sequencing input was blood. V and J are TRBV12-3 or TRBV12-4 and TRBJ1-2; D remains ambiguous. The CDR3 reads CASSLGFHGYTF. DNA for the CDR3: TGTGCCAGCAGTTTAGGGTTTCATGGCTACACCTTC.